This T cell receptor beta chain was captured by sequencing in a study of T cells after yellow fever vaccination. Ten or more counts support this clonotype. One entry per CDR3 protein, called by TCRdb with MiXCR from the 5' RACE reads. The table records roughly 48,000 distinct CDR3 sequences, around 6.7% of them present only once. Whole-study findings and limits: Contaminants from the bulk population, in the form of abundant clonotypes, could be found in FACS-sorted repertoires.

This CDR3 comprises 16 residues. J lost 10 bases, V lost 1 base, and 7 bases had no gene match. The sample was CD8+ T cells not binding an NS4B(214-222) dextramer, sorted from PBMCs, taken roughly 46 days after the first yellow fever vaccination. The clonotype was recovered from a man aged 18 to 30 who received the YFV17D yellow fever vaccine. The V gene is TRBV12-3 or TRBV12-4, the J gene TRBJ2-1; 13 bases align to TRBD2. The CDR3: CASSLVRLAGGDEQFF. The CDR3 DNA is TGTGCCAGCAGTTTAGTCCGACTAGCGGGGGGAGACGAGCAGTTCTTC.